A selection of T cell receptor beta chains follows, all from one sample in a study of blood T cell repertoires in COVID-19. The protocol was immunoSEQ multiplex PCR, while the TCRdb copy is restricted to in-frame clones and leaves out a portion. In the table there are about 400,000 clones, roughly nine tenths of which are singletons. The sequencing sample was made of PBMCs or T cells enriched from blood (not recorded which). The source is a woman aged 25 to 39 who had recovered from COVID-19. Both conserved end residues are part of each CDR3. The D gene is left open where the match is weak. Where a row states a size, it is once, few, many or the class of an expanded clone; other rows omit it.

TRBV5-6	-	TRBJ2-7	-	14	TGTGCCAGCAGCTTGGTGGCCAGAAGCTACGAGCAGTACTTC	CASSLVARSYEQYF
TRBV2	-	TRBJ1-1	-	14	TGTGCCAGCAGTGAAGCGGGGGCGCGTACTGAAGCTTTCTTT	CASSEAGARTEAFF
TRBV5-1	-	TRBJ2-7	-	12	TGCGCCAGCAGCTCCGACAGGTACGAGCAGTACTTC	CASSSDRYEQYF
TRBV14	-	TRBJ2-2	-	16	TGTGCCAGCAGCCAAACTACGGGGGCGAACACCGGGGAGCTGTTTTTT	CASSQTTGANTGELFF
TRBV13	TRBD2	TRBJ2-1	-	16	TGTGCCAGCAGCTTAAGAGCGGGGGGGCCGGACAATGAGCAGTTCTTC	CASSLRAGGPDNEQFF
TRBV4-1	TRBD1	TRBJ2-5	-	17	TGCGCCAGCAGCCAAGATGGGCAGGGGGTGTTCCAAGAGACCCAGTACTTC	CASSQDGQGVFQETQYF
TRBV19	TRBD1	TRBJ1-5	-	14	TGTGCCAGTAGTATCACAGGGGGCAATCAGCCCCAGCATTTT	CASSITGGNQPQHF
TRBV30	TRBD1	TRBJ2-7	-	16	TGTGCCTGGGAAAACCCGGGACAGGGTGCGGGTGACGAGCAGTACTTC	CAWENPGQGAGDEQYF
TRBV7-2	-	TRBJ1-4	-	14	TGTGCCAGCAGCCCTGCGGGATCGGAAGAAAAACTGTTTTTT	CASSPAGSEEKLFF
TRBV5-4	-	TRBJ1-6	once	17	TGTGCCAGCAGCTTGGGGACACTCTCCTCCTATAATTCACCCCTCCACTTT	CASSLGTLSSYNSPLHF
TRBV5-1	-	TRBJ1-1	-	17	TGCGCCAGCAGCTTGGTGGGCGAAGGGGATATGAACACTGAAGCTTTCTTT	CASSLVGEGDMNTEAFF
TRBV6-5	TRBD1	TRBJ1-6	-	13	TGTGCCAGCAGTCGGGACAGGGGTACACCCCTCCACTTT	CASSRDRGTPLHF
TRBV12-3/TRBV12-4	-	TRBJ1-1	few	12	TGTGCCAGCAGTTGGAGGGGAACTGAAGCTTTCTTT	CASSWRGTEAFF
TRBV27	-	TRBJ2-7	-	14	TGTGCCAGCAGTTTGGTTGCAGGAATCTACGAGCAGTACTTC	CASSLVAGIYEQYF
TRBV15	-	TRBJ2-7	-	15	TGTGCCACCAGCAGAGATCGGGCAGGGGCTTTGGAGCAGTACTTC	CATSRDRAGALEQYF
TRBV11-3	-	TRBJ2-2	-	17	TGTGCCAGCAGCTTAGGCCCAGATCCTCCGAACACCGGGGAGCTGTTTTTT	CASSLGPDPPNTGELFF
TRBV5-1	TRBD1	TRBJ2-3	-	15	TGCGCCAGCAGCTTGGACGGACAGGGAAGTGTTACGCAGTATTTT	CASSLDGQGSVTQYF
TRBV19	TRBD2	TRBJ2-1	-	15	TGTGCCAGTAGTCGCCTCCGGGACTACAGAAATGAGCAGTTCTTC	CASSRLRDYRNEQFF
TRBV4-3	TRBD2	TRBJ2-5	once	15	TGCGCCAGCAGCCAAGGACTAGCGGGTGGAGAGACCCAGTACTTC	CASSQGLAGGETQYF
TRBV18	-	TRBJ1-4	-	14	TGTGCCAGCTCACCAAGCACCCTAAATGAAAAACTGTTTTTT	CASSPSTLNEKLFF
TRBV30	-	TRBJ2-3	-	13	TGTGCCTCGCGACAGGAGAACAGGGATACGCAGTATTTT	CASRQENRDTQYF
TRBV19	TRBD1	TRBJ2-3	-	16	TGTGCCACCCAGGACCAGGGGACAGAGAAGCCAGATACGCAGTATTTT	CATQDQGTEKPDTQYF
TRBV11-2	-	TRBJ2-1	-	13	TGTGCCAGCAGCTTAGATGGGGGCCTGGAGCAGTTCTTC	CASSLDGGLEQFF
TRBV10-1	TRBD2	TRBJ2-3	-	16	TGCGCCAGCAGTGATACTCTAGCGGGAGTTGTGGATACGCAGTATTTT	CASSDTLAGVVDTQYF
TRBV6-1	-	TRBJ2-7	-	11	TGTGCCAGCAGTGAAACAGACGAGCAGTACTTC	CASSETDEQYF
TRBV10-1	-	TRBJ1-2	-	16	TGCGCCAGCAGTGAGTCGGTAGGGGATCAGTACTATGGCTACACCTTC	CASSESVGDQYYGYTF
TRBV7-2	-	TRBJ1-3	-	14	TGTGCCAGCAGCTGGGGGCCCCCTGGAAACACCATATATTTT	CASSWGPPGNTIYF
TRBV5-5	TRBD1	TRBJ2-7	-	15	TGTGCCAGCAGCCCCCCACGGACAGGGGCGTACGAGCAGTACTTC	CASSPPRTGAYEQYF
TRBV3-1/TRBV3-2	TRBD2	TRBJ2-1	-	15	TGTGCCAGCAGCCTGACTAGCGGGGGGGGATATGAGCAGTTCTTC	CASSLTSGGGYEQFF
TRBV27	TRBD2	TRBJ2-5	-	17	TGTGCCAGCAGTTTGAGGTCGGGACTAGCGGGGGGAGAGACCCAGTACTTC	CASSLRSGLAGGETQYF
TRBV30	TRBD1	TRBJ2-2	-	15	TGTGCCTGGAGTTCCCAGGGGACAGGGACCGGGGAGCTGTTTTTT	CAWSSQGTGTGELFF
TRBV4-1	TRBD2	TRBJ2-1	-	17	TGCGCCAGCAGCCAAGACCCGGGACTAGCGGGAGGTTTGGAGCAGTTCTTC	CASSQDPGLAGGLEQFF
TRBV11-2	-	TRBJ2-1	-	17	TGTGCCAGCAGCTTAGTGGGTAGCACGAGCTCCTACAATGAGCAGTTCTTC	CASSLVGSTSSYNEQFF